Listed below are T cell receptor beta chains from one sample, sequenced in a study of spatial heterogeneity in lung cancer. TCRdb re-called the 5' RACE reads with MiXCR, one entry per CDR3 protein. The table has around 8,100 distinct CDR3 sequences, 11% to 15% seen once. The starting material was lung tumor tissue, obtained at surgery. The receptors stem from a female donor with early-stage non-small cell lung cancer. Each CDR3 is given with its conserved first and last residue.

v_call: TRBV7-9
cdr3_aa: CASSLNRVGHGYTF

v_call: TRBV6-5
cdr3_aa: CASTWGGSDTQYF

v_call: TRBV27
cdr3_aa: CASSPDRNTGELFF

v_call: TRBV4-3
cdr3_aa: CASSPVLALEYSNYGYTF

v_call: TRBV28
cdr3_aa: CASRPFGARSGANVLTF

v_call: TRBV7-2
cdr3_aa: CASSHGRYEQYF

v_call: TRBV14
cdr3_aa: CASSPWGGKTRGSYEQYF

v_call: TRBV7-2
cdr3_aa: CASSLSRGSRQPQHF

v_call: TRBV20-1
cdr3_aa: CSARETGNTEAFF

v_call: TRBV30
cdr3_aa: CAWGQGASVIF

v_call: TRBV5-4
cdr3_aa: CATRDRGPPDFYGYTF

v_call: TRBV12-5
cdr3_aa: CASGPLSKEGTATQYF

v_call: TRBV11-3
cdr3_aa: CASSLAVAGELFF

v_call: TRBV15
cdr3_aa: CATSRGDSKNIQYF

v_call: TRBV5-1
cdr3_aa: CASRSTHTDTQYF

v_call: TRBV7-6
cdr3_aa: CASSAKRLAGVTGELFF

v_call: TRBV7-6
cdr3_aa: CASSFRTGQGPTNTQYF

v_call: TRBV6-5
cdr3_aa: CASSLGDRHLYEQYF

v_call: TRBV5-1
cdr3_aa: CASSQTGGINQPQHF

v_call: TRBV12-3/TRBV12-4
cdr3_aa: CASSLNHPGNNSPLHF

v_call: TRBV28
cdr3_aa: CASSTRDGSDTQYF

v_call: TRBV7-2
cdr3_aa: CASSLKAGGGNEQFF

v_call: TRBV7-8
cdr3_aa: CASSLTGGKNIQYF

v_call: TRBV20-1
cdr3_aa: CSARVRLRAGEQFF